This T cell receptor beta chain was retrieved from a study of regulatory T cells in long-lasting Graves disease. Many counts were recorded for this clonotype. Its matching antigen is unknown. Library construction for TCR beta used iRepertoire HTBI primers and Arm-PCR of CDR3 regions. From the multiplex PCR reads, TCRdb called clonotypes with MiXCR, one entry per CDR3 protein. The sample has 400,000 to 500,000 distinct CDR3 sequences; over 15% are singletons. Whole-study results and caveats: Since the sample size was small, accuracy may have been reduced.

Germline V gene lookup returns CDR1 SGHTA and CDR2 FQGNSA. V lost 2 bases and J 5 bases, leaving 17 bases between the germline ends. This CDR3 has 16 residues. As for time point: newly diagnosed GD, antithyroid drugs for less than 3 months. There was RNA extracted from PBMCs, and the TCR library was made from it. This same sample was also part of a study on T cells in Graves' hyperthyroidism and ophthalmopathy. That paper notes: Hyperthyroidism patients were newly diagnosed, had disease duration under 2 months, and were aged 18 to 65 years.

The rearrangement uses TRBV7-2 and TRBJ2-3, with D possibly matching TRBD2 (5 bases). The clonotype was recovered from a woman aged 18 to 35 with Graves disease. This material consisted of peripheral blood mononuclear cells (PBMCs), taken at new diagnosis, from a patient treated with antithyroid drugs. CDR3 sequence: CASSLWDGRGGDTQYF. The CDR3 region has the DNA TGTGCCAGCAGCTTATGGGATGGGAGAGGTGGAGATACGCAGTATTTT. Supplemented by reference TRBV7-2 and TRBJ2-3, the full variable domain reads GAGVSQSPSNKVTEKGKDVELRCDPISGHTALYWYRQSLGQGLEFLIYFQGNSAPDKSGLPSDRFSAERTGGSVSTLTIQRTQQEDSAVYLCASSLWDGRGGDTQYFGPGTRLTVL.